These T cell receptor beta chains were read from a single sample in a study of cytomegalovirus exposure and HLA in healthy donors. The data were produced by immunoSEQ multiplex PCR, yet TCRdb's version contains in-frame clones alone and is incomplete. The sample shows about 160,000 clones, more than 75% of them seen only once. Sequencing was done on a sample of PBMCs. The receptors come from a young man in good health and CMV-seropositive. Each CDR3 is given with its conserved first and last residue. D genes are given only for firm matches. Clone size is given for some rows only: seen once, a few or many times, or a class if the clone is expanded.

J: TRBJ2-3; V: TRBV7-9; D: TRBD2; size: .; CDR3: CASSLAGLAGGSTDTQYF; DNA: TGTGCCAGCAGCTTAGCGGGACTAGCGGGGGGTAGCACAGATACGCAGTATTTT
J: TRBJ1-2; V: TRBV4-2; D: .; size: once; CDR3: CASSQEFSGESYGYTF; DNA: TGTGCCAGCAGCCAAGAATTTTCCGGGGAAAGCTATGGCTACACCTTC
J: TRBJ1-1; V: TRBV5-6; D: .; size: .; CDR3: CASSLGATEAFF; DNA: TGTGCCAGCAGCTTGGGGGCGACTGAAGCTTTCTTT
J: TRBJ1-5; V: TRBV2; D: TRBD1; size: few; CDR3: CASRLDGTGNQPQHF; DNA: TGTGCCAGCAGACTAGACGGGACAGGGAATCAGCCCCAGCATTTT
J: TRBJ1-1; V: TRBV4-3; D: TRBD1; size: .; CDR3: CASSQVRGRTEAFF; DNA: TGCGCCAGCAGCCAAGTGAGGGGGCGAACTGAAGCTTTCTTT
J: TRBJ2-5; V: TRBV7-2; D: TRBD2; size: few; CDR3: CASSSLRGGETQYF; DNA: TGTGCCAGCAGCTCTTTAAGGGGAGGGGAGACCCAGTACTTC
J: TRBJ2-1; V: TRBV5-1; D: TRBD2; size: .; CDR3: CASSPGLAWDEQFF; DNA: TGCGCCAGCAGCCCGGGACTAGCGTGGGATGAGCAGTTCTTC
J: TRBJ1-1; V: TRBV5-1; D: TRBD1; size: .; CDR3: CASSPDTTGMNTEAFF; DNA: TGCGCCAGCAGCCCCGACACGACAGGGATGAACACTGAAGCTTTCTTT
J: TRBJ2-7; V: TRBV7-9; D: .; size: .; CDR3: CASSPAGSLFGEQYF; DNA: TGTGCCAGCAGCCCGGCGGGGTCTCTCTTCGGCGAGCAGTACTTC
J: TRBJ1-6; V: TRBV7-7; D: .; size: .; CDR3: CASSLAHGANSPLHF; DNA: TGTGCCAGCAGCTTAGCGCATGGGGCTAACTCACCCCTCCACTTT
J: TRBJ2-7; V: TRBV5-1; D: .; size: .; CDR3: CASSLGAGSLYEQYF; DNA: TGCGCCAGCAGCTTGGGGGCCGGCAGCCTCTACGAGCAGTACTTC
J: TRBJ2-1; V: TRBV5-1; D: .; size: .; CDR3: CASSKERRTVQFF; DNA: TGCGCCAGCAGCAAGGAGAGGAGGACAGTCCAGTTCTTC
J: TRBJ2-5; V: TRBV5-6; D: TRBD2; size: .; CDR3: CASSLGYSGGAIETQYF; DNA: TGTGCCAGCAGCTTAGGGTACAGCGGGGGGGCCATCGAGACCCAGTACTTC
J: TRBJ2-6; V: TRBV4-1; D: .; size: .; CDR3: CASSLVNSGANVLTF; DNA: TGCGCCAGCAGCCTCGTAAACTCTGGGGCCAACGTCCTGACTTTC
J: TRBJ1-4; V: TRBV30; D: .; size: .; CDR3: CAWTGGPNNEKLFF; DNA: TGTGCCTGGACGGGAGGCCCGAATAATGAAAAACTGTTTTTT
J: TRBJ2-3; V: TRBV6-4; D: .; size: .; CDR3: CASSDSGGETTDTQYF; DNA: TGTGCCAGCAGTGACTCAGGGGGGGAGACCACAGATACGCAGTATTTT
J: TRBJ2-7; V: TRBV28; D: .; size: .; CDR3: CASRLAAYEQYF; DNA: TGTGCCAGCAGGCTCGCGGCATACGAGCAGTACTTC
J: TRBJ2-3; V: TRBV5-4; D: TRBD1; size: .; CDR3: CASSPKPGTGSPDTQYF; DNA: TGTGCCAGCAGCCCCAAGCCCGGGACAGGGTCCCCAGATACGCAGTATTTT
J: TRBJ2-2; V: TRBV14; D: .; size: .; CDR3: CASSPRVFTGELFF; DNA: TGTGCCAGCAGCCCGAGGGTATTCACCGGGGAGCTGTTTTTT